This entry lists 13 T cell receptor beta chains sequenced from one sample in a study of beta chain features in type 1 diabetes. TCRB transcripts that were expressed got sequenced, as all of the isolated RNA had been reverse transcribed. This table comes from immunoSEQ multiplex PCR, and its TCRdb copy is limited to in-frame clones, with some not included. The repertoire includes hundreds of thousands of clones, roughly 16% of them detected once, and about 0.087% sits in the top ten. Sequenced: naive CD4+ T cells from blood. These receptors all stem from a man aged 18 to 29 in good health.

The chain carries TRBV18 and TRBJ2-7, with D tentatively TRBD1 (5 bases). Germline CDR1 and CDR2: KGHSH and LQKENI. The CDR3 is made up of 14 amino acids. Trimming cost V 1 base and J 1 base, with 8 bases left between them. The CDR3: CASSPQSGSYEQYF. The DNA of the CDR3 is TGTGCCAGCTCACCACAGTCAGGGTCCTACGAGCAGTACTTC.

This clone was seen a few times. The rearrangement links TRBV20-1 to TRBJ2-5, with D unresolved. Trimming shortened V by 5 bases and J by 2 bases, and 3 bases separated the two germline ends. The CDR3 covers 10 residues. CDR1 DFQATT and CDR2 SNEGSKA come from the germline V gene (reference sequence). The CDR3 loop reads CSAVQETQYF. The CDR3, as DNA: TGCAGTGCTGTACAAGAGACCCAGTACTTC.

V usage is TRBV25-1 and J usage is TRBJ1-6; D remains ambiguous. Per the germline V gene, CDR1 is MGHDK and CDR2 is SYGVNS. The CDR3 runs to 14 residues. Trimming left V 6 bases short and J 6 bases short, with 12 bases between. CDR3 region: CASRRDYTNSPLHF. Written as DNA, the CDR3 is TGTGCCAGCAGACGGGATTATACTAATTCACCCCTCCACTTT. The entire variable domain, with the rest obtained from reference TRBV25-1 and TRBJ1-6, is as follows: EADIYQTPRYLVIGTGKKITLECSQTMGHDKMYWYQQDPGMELHLIHYSYGVNSTEKGDLSSESTVSRIRTEHFPLTLESARPSHTSQYLCASRRDYTNSPLHFGNGTRLTVT.

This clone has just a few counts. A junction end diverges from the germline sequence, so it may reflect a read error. The CDR3 loop is CASRRPYGKDTQYF. CDR3 coding DNA: TGTGCCAGCAGGCGCCCATACGGAAAAGACACCCAGTACTTC. The chain employs TRBV11-2 and TRBJ2-5; D is undetermined. In germline, CDR1 is SGHAT, CDR2 FQNNGV. This CDR3 has 14 residues. The full variable domain, its missing parts supplied by reference TRBV11-2 and TRBJ2-5, is EAGVAQSPRYKIIEKRQSVAFWCNPISGHATLYWYQQILGQGPKLLIQFQNNGVVDDSQLPKDRFSAERLKGVDSTLKIQPAKLEDSAVYLCASRRPYGKDTQYFGPGTRLLVL.

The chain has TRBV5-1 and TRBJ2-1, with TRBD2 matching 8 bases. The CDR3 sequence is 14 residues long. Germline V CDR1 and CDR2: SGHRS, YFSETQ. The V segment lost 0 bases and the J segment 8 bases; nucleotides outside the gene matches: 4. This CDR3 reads CASSLVPSGHEQFF. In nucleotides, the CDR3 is TGCGCCAGCAGCTTGGTACCTAGCGGGCATGAGCAGTTCTTC.

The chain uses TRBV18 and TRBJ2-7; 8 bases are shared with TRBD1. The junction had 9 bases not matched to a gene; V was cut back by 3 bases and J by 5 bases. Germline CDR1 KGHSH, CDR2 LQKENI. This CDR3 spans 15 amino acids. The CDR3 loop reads CASSPHITGGNEQYF. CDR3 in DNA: TGTGCCAGCTCACCCCATATAACAGGGGGTAACGAGCAGTACTTC.

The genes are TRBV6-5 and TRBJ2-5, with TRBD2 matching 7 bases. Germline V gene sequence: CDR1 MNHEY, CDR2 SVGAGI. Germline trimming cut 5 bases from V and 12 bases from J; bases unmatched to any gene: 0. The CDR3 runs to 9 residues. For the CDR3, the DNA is TGTGCCAGCAGTGGGGGGGAGTACTTC. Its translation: CASSGGEYF.

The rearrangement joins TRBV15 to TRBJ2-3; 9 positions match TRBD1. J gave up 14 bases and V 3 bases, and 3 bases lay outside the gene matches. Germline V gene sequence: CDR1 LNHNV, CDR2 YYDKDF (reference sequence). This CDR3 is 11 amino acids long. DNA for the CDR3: TGTGCCACCAGCAGGGGGACAGGGCCGTATTTT. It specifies CATSRGTGPYF.

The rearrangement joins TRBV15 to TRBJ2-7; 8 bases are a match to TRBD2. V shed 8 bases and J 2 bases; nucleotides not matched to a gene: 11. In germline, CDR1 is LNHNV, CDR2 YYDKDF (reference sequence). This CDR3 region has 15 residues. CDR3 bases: TGTGCCACCGGCGGGGGGTACACCCACACCTACGAGCAGTACTTC. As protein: CATGGGYTHTYEQYF.

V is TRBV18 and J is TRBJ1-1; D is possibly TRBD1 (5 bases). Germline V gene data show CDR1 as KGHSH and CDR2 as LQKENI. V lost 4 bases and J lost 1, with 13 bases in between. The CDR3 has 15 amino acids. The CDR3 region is CASSRSTDRNTEAFF. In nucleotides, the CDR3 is TGTGCCAGCTCACGTAGTACAGACAGGAACACTGAAGCTTTCTTT.

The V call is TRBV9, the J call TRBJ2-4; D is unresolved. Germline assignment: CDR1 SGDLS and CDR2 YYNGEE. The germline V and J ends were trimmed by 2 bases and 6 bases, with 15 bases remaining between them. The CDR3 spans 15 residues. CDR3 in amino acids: CASSVWRRPLNIQYF. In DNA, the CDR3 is TGTGCCAGCAGCGTTTGGCGACGACCCTTAAACATTCAGTACTTC.

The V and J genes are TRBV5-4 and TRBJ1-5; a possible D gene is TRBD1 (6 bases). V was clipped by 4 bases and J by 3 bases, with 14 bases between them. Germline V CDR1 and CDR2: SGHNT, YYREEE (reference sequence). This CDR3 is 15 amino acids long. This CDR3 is CASSQHTGLNQPQHF. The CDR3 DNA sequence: TGTGCCAGCAGCCAGCATACAGGGCTCAATCAGCCCCAGCATTTT.

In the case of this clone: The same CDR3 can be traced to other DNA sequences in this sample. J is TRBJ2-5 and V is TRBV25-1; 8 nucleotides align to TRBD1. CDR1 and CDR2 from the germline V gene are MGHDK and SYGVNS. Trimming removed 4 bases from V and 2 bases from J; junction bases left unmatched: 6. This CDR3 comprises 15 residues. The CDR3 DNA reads TGTGCCAGCAGTGCGGCAGGGGGCCGACAAGAGACCCAGTACTTC. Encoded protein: CASSAAGGRQETQYF. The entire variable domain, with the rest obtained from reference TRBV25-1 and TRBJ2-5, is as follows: EADIYQTPRYLVIGTGKKITLECSQTMGHDKMYWYQQDPGMELHLIHYSYGVNSTEKGDLSSESTVSRIRTEHFPLTLESARPSHTSQYLCASSAAGGRQETQYFGPGTRLLVL.